The 21 T cell receptor beta chains listed next were all sequenced from one sample in a study of blood T cell repertoires in COVID-19. This table comes from immunoSEQ multiplex PCR, and its TCRdb copy is limited to in-frame clones, with some not included. The sample contains some 81,000 clones, over 90% of which appear only once. The sequenced material came from peripheral blood. These receptors originate from a human donor with active COVID-19. The donor label of this sample is uncertain.

This rearrangement joins TRBV12-3 or TRBV12-4 to TRBJ2-4; D possibly corresponds to TRBD1 (5 bases). Trimming shortened V by 8 bases and J by 8 bases, and 16 bases separated the two germline ends. The CDR3 runs 13 residues. The CDR3 nucleotides are TGTGCCAGCGGCAGGGTGATTGGGGACATTCAGTACTTC. Encoded protein: CASGRVIGDIQYF.

The chain is built from TRBV6-5 and TRBJ2-7; 11 bases fit TRBD1. Germline values: CDR1 MNHEY, CDR2 SVGAGI. After removal of 5 bases from V and 5 bases from J, the junction contained 8 bases not matched to a gene. The CDR3 runs 15 residues. This chain's CDR3 is CASSPRDRGGHEQYF. The CDR3 DNA follows: TGTGCCAGCAGTCCCCGGGACAGGGGGGGCCACGAGCAGTACTTC.

The chain links TRBV7-2 to TRBJ2-7; D is ambiguous. The germline V gene encodes CDR1 SGHTA and CDR2 FQGNSA. Trimming took 1 base from V and 7 from J, leaving 14 bases between them. The CDR3 is 14 amino acids. The CDR3 DNA reads TGTGCCAGCAGCTTAGGCTCCGGAGCTTGGGAGCAGTACTTC. Protein sequence: CASSLGSGAWEQYF.

The genes are TRBV5-6 and TRBJ1-3; D is perhaps TRBD1 (5 bases). Germline CDR1 reads SGHDT; CDR2 reads YYEEEE. Trimming removed 0 bases at V and 10 bases at J, with 17 bases between. The CDR3 sequence is 15 residues long. DNA for the CDR3: TGTGCCAGCAGCTTGGTTTCAGGGCCGGCGGGGACCATATATTTT. Its translation is CASSLVSGPAGTIYF. Based on the CDR3 plus reference TRBV5-6 and TRBJ1-3, the full variable domain is DAGVTQSPTHLIKTRGQQVTLRCSPKSGHDTVSWYQQALGQGPQFIFQYYEEEERQRGNFPDRFSGHQFPNYSSELNVNALLLGDSALYLCASSLVSGPAGTIYFGEGSWLTVV.

V gene TRBV15 combines with J gene TRBJ2-5; 9 nucleotides agree with TRBD2. Germline V lookup: CDR1 LNHNV, CDR2 YYDKDF (reference sequence). V was pared by 3 bases and J by 7 bases, with 9 bases of the junction left unmatched. The CDR3 has 15 residues. The CDR3 DNA is TGTGCCACCAGCAGCACTAGCGGGCGCAGAGGGACCCAGTACTTC. Its translation: CATSSTSGRRGTQYF.

The CDR3 loop is CSARQTYEQYF. CDR3 coding DNA: TGCAGTGCTAGACAGACCTACGAGCAGTACTTC. The chain recombines TRBV20-1 with TRBJ2-7; no reliable D call. The length of the CDR3 is 11 residues. Germline loops: CDR1 DFQATT, CDR2 SNEGSKA (reference sequence). V dropped 2 bases and J dropped 2 bases, with 4 bases sitting between them.

The chain has TRBV27 and TRBJ2-3; tentative D call: TRBD1 (5 bases). Germline lookup yields CDR1 MNHEY and CDR2 SMNVEV (reference sequence). The CDR3 has 14 amino acids. The germline V and J ends were trimmed by 1 base and 1 base, with 6 bases remaining between them. Here the CDR3 DNA reads TGTGCCAGCAGTTTATTCAGGGGCACAGATACGCAGTATTTT. Its translation: CASSLFRGTDTQYF.

The chain is built from TRBV10-3 and TRBJ2-7; 8 bases line up with TRBD2. This CDR3 has 15 residues. V lost 0 bases and J lost 3; bases outside the gene matches: 4. Looked up from germline, CDR1 is ENHRY and CDR2 is SYGVKD. CDR3 DNA sequence: TGTGCCATCAGTGAGTCGACGACTAGCGTCTACGAGCAGTACTTC. This codes for CAISESTTSVYEQYF.

This rearrangement joins TRBV6-5 to TRBJ2-7, with 7 bases aligning to TRBD1. There are 14 residues in the CDR3. V was pared by 0 bases and J by 2 bases, with 1 base of the junction left unmatched. The germline V gene encodes CDR1 MNHEY and CDR2 SVGAGI. The CDR3 nucleotides are TGTGCCAGCAGTTACTCCAGGGGGACCTACGAGCAGTACTTC. This gives the protein CASSYSRGTYEQYF.

The chain joins TRBV5-1 to TRBJ1-6; 8 nucleotides align to TRBD1. With V trimmed by 5 bases and J by 5 bases, 3 bases remained unmatched. Germline V gene sequence: CDR1 SGHRS, CDR2 YFSETQ. The CDR3 spans 14 residues. CDR3 in DNA: TGCGCCAGCAGTCCGGGACAGGATAATTCACCCCTCCACTTT. The encoded protein is CASSPGQDNSPLHF.

The J gene is TRBJ2-7, the V gene TRBV5-1; TRBD1 aligns across 7 bases. J gave up 0 bases and V 3 bases, and 3 bases lay outside the gene matches. CDR3 length: 14 residues. CDR1 and CDR2 (germline): SGHRS, YFSETQ. This CDR3 is CASSSTGSSYEQYF. DNA of the CDR3: TGCGCCAGCAGCTCGACAGGGAGCTCCTACGAGCAGTACTTC.

This chain links TRBV19 with TRBJ1-1; perhaps TRBD1 as D (6 bases). V lost 6 bases and J lost 7, with 9 bases in between. The V gene's germline CDR1 is LNHDA and CDR2 SQIVND (reference sequence). The CDR3 loop spans 11 amino acids. CDR3 nucleotides: TGTGCCAGTAGGAGACAGGTTGAAGCTTTCTTT. Encoded protein: CASRRQVEAFF.

The chain joins TRBV6-2 or TRBV6-3 to TRBJ2-5, with TRBD2 matching over 7 bases. V lost 4 bases and J lost 5; bases outside the gene matches: 13. CDR3 length equals 16 residues. Germline V gene lookup returns CDR1 MNHEY and CDR2 SVGEGT. The CDR3 bases are TGTGCCAGCAGTTTTGGTGTCGGCGGGAGCGGGGAGACCCAGTACTTC. This sequence encodes CASSFGVGGSGETQYF.

This clone turned up a few times. CDR3 loop: CASSFLAGESYEQYF. CDR3 DNA: TGTGCCAGCAGTTTTCTAGCGGGAGAGTCCTACGAGCAGTACTTC. The chain employs TRBV28 and TRBJ2-7; 10 bases align to TRBD2. CDR1 is MDHEN, CDR2 SYDVKM, per germline. CDR3 length: 15 residues. V shed 3 bases, J shed 1 base, and the junction held 3 bases outside the gene matches.

The chain links TRBV27 to TRBJ2-1; 10 nucleotides line up with TRBD2. J gave up 2 bases and V 2 bases, and 12 bases lay outside the gene matches. The CDR3 loop spans 19 amino acids. Germline V CDR1 and CDR2: MNHEY, SMNVEV (reference sequence). This CDR3 reads CASSLLASGGFSPYNEQFF. DNA for the CDR3: TGTGCCAGCAGTTTACTGGCTAGCGGGGGTTTCTCCCCCTACAATGAGCAGTTCTTC.

The gene calls are TRBV27 and TRBJ1-6; D remains unclear. V was shortened by 3 bases and J by 8 bases, with 17 bases between the two germline ends. Germline lookup yields CDR1 MNHEY and CDR2 SMNVEV (reference sequence). CDR3 length: 16 amino acids. CDR3 nucleotide sequence: TGTGCCAGCAGTTTGTTTTCCCCCACTCTTCATTCACCCCTCCACTTT. It codes for CASSLFSPTLHSPLHF.

V is TRBV3-1 (or the pseudogene TRBV3-2) and J is TRBJ2-3; 14 bases map to TRBD2. The V and J ends lost 4 bases and 5 bases, in that order; junction bases with no gene match: 2. The CDR3 is 15 residues long. Germline CDR1 reads LGHDT; CDR2 reads YNNKEL (reference sequence). DNA of the CDR3: TGTGCCAGCAGCCTCGGACTAGCGGGGGGAGATACGCAGTATTTT. It encodes CASSLGLAGGDTQYF.

The chain is built from TRBV5-1 and TRBJ2-7, with 14 bases identical to TRBD2. Trimming took 4 bases from V and 4 from J; bases not matched to a gene: 4. CDR3 size: 15 residues. The V gene's germline CDR1 is SGHRS and CDR2 YFSETQ. As DNA, the CDR3 is TGCGCCAGCAGCCCGGGGACTAGCGGGAGATACGAGCAGTACTTC. Encoded protein: CASSPGTSGRYEQYF.

This clone was observed a single time. The genes are TRBV7-6 and TRBJ1-1; D not certain. V was cut by 1 base and J by 0 bases, with 6 bases left in between. The CDR3 runs 14 residues. Germline CDR1 reads SGHVS; CDR2 reads FNYEAQ. The CDR3 region has the DNA TGTGCCAGCAGCTTAGGGGCCCTGAACACTGAAGCTTTCTTT. This codes for CASSLGALNTEAFF.

The chain links TRBV28 to TRBJ2-1; D call uncertain. The CDR3 is 14 amino acids. Germline lookup yields CDR1 MDHEN and CDR2 SYDVKM. V was pared by 2 bases and J by 3 bases, with 8 bases between. The CDR3 DNA sequence: TGTGCCAGCAGTTTAGCCGGTCTCTACAATGAGCAGTTCTTC. Encoded protein: CASSLAGLYNEQFF.

V is TRBV11-3 and J is TRBJ2-2, with D tentatively TRBD1 (6 bases). The CDR3 totals 17 residues. CDR1 is SGHNT and CDR2 is YENEEA in the germline V gene. Deletions cut 5 bases from V and 1 base from J, with 17 bases between. This chain's CDR3 is CASSNVKNRVNTGELFF. The CDR3 DNA sequence: TGTGCCAGCAGCAACGTAAAAAACAGGGTGAACACCGGGGAGCTGTTTTTT.